Shown below are 19 T cell receptor beta chains from a single sample sequenced in a study of neurological immune-mediated disorders. Indicated time point: longitudinal time-point 3. Each CDR3 protein gets one entry after TCRdb re-called the 5' RACE reads with MiXCR. Here the sample spans 45,000 to 60,000 distinct CDR3 sequences, roughly 13% being singletons. Sequencing used PBMCs. These receptors were collected from a male donor with HTLV-1-associated myelopathy (HAM/TSP).

This clonotype was picked up many times. V gene TRBV28 combines with J gene TRBJ2-6; D may be TRBD2 (7 bases). CDR1 and CDR2 (germline): MDHEN, SYDVKM. This CDR3 spans 16 amino acids. V lost 3 bases and J 2 bases, leaving 11 bases between the germline ends. The CDR3 DNA is TGTGCCAGCAGTTTTGGGGGGGCTGCTGGGGCCAACGTCCTGACTTTC. Amino acids: CASSFGGAAGANVLTF.

This clonotype has ten or more counts. This chain links TRBV5-1 with TRBJ2-5, with 7 bases fitting TRBD2. CDR3 length: 14 amino acids. Germline lookup yields CDR1 SGHRS and CDR2 YFSETQ. V lost 2 bases and J lost 3; bases outside the gene matches: 4. CDR3 nucleotides: TGCGCCAGCAGCTTAGCGGGGCTGAAAGAGACCCAGTACTTC. It encodes CASSLAGLKETQYF.

In its sample, this clonotype was seen many times. J is TRBJ2-3 and V is TRBV27; 10 bases agree with TRBD1. The CDR3 loop spans 14 amino acids. V gave up 6 bases and J gave up 1 base; unmatched junction bases: 1. Germline V gene sequence: CDR1 MNHEY, CDR2 SMNVEV (reference sequence). The CDR3 reads CASRGTGGTDTQYF. The CDR3 DNA follows: TGTGCCAGCAGAGGGACAGGGGGCACAGATACGCAGTATTTT.

This clonotype has a count of ten or more. J is TRBJ2-2 and V is TRBV5-1; maybe TRBD2 (5 bases). This CDR3 has 15 residues. V was trimmed by 0 bases and J by 5 bases, leaving 11 bases between them. Germline V lookup: CDR1 SGHRS, CDR2 YFSETQ. CDR3: CASSLEPRGTGELFF. The CDR3 region has the DNA TGCGCCAGCAGCTTGGAGCCTCGGGGAACCGGGGAGCTGTTTTTT.

V usage is TRBV29-1 and J usage is TRBJ2-1; D is unclear. This CDR3 comprises 12 residues. The V and J ends lost 6 bases and 10 bases respectively, with 16 bases between them. CDR1 is SQVTM, CDR2 ANQGSEA, per germline. The CDR3 is CSVPRFGWEQFF. CDR3 DNA sequence: TGCAGCGTACCTCGGTTTGGGTGGGAGCAGTTCTTC.

This clonotype was seen repeatedly, ten times or more. The chain joins TRBV28 to TRBJ1-2; a possible D gene is TRBD1 (6 bases). V was trimmed by 7 bases and J by 6 bases, leaving 18 bases between them. This CDR3 comprises 14 residues. Germline loops: CDR1 MDHEN, CDR2 SYDVKM. For the CDR3, the DNA is TGTGCCAGCACCTTACAGGGTTTCGGGAATGGCTACACCTTC. Translating it yields CASTLQGFGNGYTF.

The rearrangement links TRBV12-3 or TRBV12-4 to TRBJ2-6, with TRBD1 as a possible D gene (5 bases). Between the trimmed V and J ends, which lost 5 bases and 0 bases, there was a span of 11 bases. The CDR3 runs 16 residues. CDR3 in amino acids: CASSPDRFSGANVLTF. In nucleotides, the CDR3 is TGTGCCAGCAGTCCTGACAGATTCTCTGGGGCCAACGTCCTGACTTTC.

This clonotype was detected ten times or more. The chain is built from TRBV5-1 and TRBJ1-3, with D unclear. Trimming removed 0 bases from V and 0 bases from J, with 10 bases in between. The CDR3 is made up of 16 amino acids. The V gene's germline CDR1 is SGHRS and CDR2 YFSETQ. In nucleotides, the CDR3 is TGCGCCAGCAGCTTGGAGGAGGCCCGCTCTGGAAACACCATATATTTT. As protein: CASSLEEARSGNTIYF.

This clonotype showed up many times. This chain joins TRBV6-5 and TRBJ2-7; no definite D call. This CDR3 has 11 amino acids. Germline CDR1 is MNHEY and CDR2 is SVGAGI. Trimming took 8 bases from V and 4 from J, leaving 9 bases between them. The CDR3 DNA follows: TGTGCCAGCGTGGGGTTGTACGAGCAGTACTTC. It is translated as CASVGLYEQYF.

This clonotype was counted at least ten times. The chain carries TRBV4-3 and TRBJ1-3; no clear D gene. This CDR3 has 18 amino acids. Per the germline V gene, CDR1 is LGHNA and CDR2 is YSLEER. Trimming took off 4 bases at V and 0 bases at J, with 19 bases between the two ends. The CDR3 coding sequence is TGCGCCAGCAGCCCGAATAGTAAGCGGTTACTCTCTGGAAACACCATATATTTT. Translated, it gives CASSPNSKRLLSGNTIYF.

This clonotype was seen ten or more times. The rearrangement joins TRBV5-1 to TRBJ2-7; D is possibly TRBD1 or TRBD2 (5 bases each). This CDR3 comprises 14 residues. The V end lost 2 bases, the J end lost 2 bases, and 11 bases lay between the germline ends. Germline V gives CDR1 SGHRS, CDR2 YFSETQ. CDR3 DNA sequence: TGCGCCAGCAGCTTCCTGGGACGGGCCTACGAGCAGTACTTC. It is translated as CASSFLGRAYEQYF.

In its sample, this clonotype was seen many times. This chain uses TRBV7-8 with TRBJ2-5; D ambiguous. From germline, CDR1 is SGHVS and CDR2 FQNEAQ. Trimming stripped 5 bases from V and 2 bases from J, with 9 bases between. The CDR3 covers 13 residues. CDR3 amino acids: CASSPPRQETQYF. In nucleotides, the CDR3 is TGTGCCAGCAGCCCCCCCCGGCAAGAGACCCAGTACTTC.

This clonotype appeared many times. V is TRBV20-1 and J is TRBJ1-2; D not certain. The CDR3 extends over 16 amino acids. The germline gives CDR1 DFQATT, CDR2 SNEGSKA (reference sequence). V lost 2 bases to trimming and J lost 4 bases, with 20 bases between them. CDR3 loop: CSARPQHLTSTYGYTF. The CDR3 DNA is TGCAGTGCTAGACCCCAGCATTTGACCTCAACCTATGGCTACACCTTC.

This clonotype appeared many times. An end of the junction differs from the germline gene, which may be a read error. The chain couples TRBV7-9 to TRBJ2-6; D not resolved. Looked up from germline, CDR1 is SEHNR and CDR2 is FQNEAQ (reference sequence). The length of the CDR3 is 16 residues. The CDR3 sequence: CASSSRLGFGSNVLTF. The CDR3 nucleotides read TGTGCCAGCAGCTCTCGACTGGGTTTTGGGTCCAACGTCCTGACTTTC.

The chain employs TRBV6-5 and TRBJ2-3; no definite D call. From germline, CDR1 is MNHEY and CDR2 SVGAGI. Trimming stripped 6 bases from V and 5 bases from J, with 6 bases between. The CDR3 runs 11 residues. As DNA, the CDR3 is TGTGCCAGCAGACGAAGAGATACGCAGTATTTT. It translates to CASRRRDTQYF.

With respect to this clonotype: A much larger clone lies a single base off, so this may be a read error. The CDR3 DNA follows: TGTGCCAGCGGCTTACGGGGGGCTAAACGCTATGGCTACACCTTC. Translating gives CASGLRGAKRYGYTF. V usage is TRBV7-2 and J usage is TRBJ1-2; tentatively, D is TRBD1 (6 bases). This CDR3 spans 15 amino acids. The germline V gene has CDR1 SGHTA and CDR2 FQGNSA.

CDR3 sequence reads: CSAVRTAGANVLTF. The CDR3 DNA reads TGCAGTGCTGTTCGGACAGCTGGGGCCAACGTCCTGACTTTC. The genes are TRBV20-1 and TRBJ2-6; possibly TRBD1 for D (6 bases). This CDR3 region has 14 residues. In germline, CDR1 is DFQATT, CDR2 SNEGSKA (reference sequence). V was shortened by 5 bases and J by 2 bases, with 10 bases between the two germline ends.

Many counts were recorded for this clonotype. V gene TRBV20-1 combines with J gene TRBJ2-7; 8 bases agree with TRBD1. V shed 0 bases, J shed 3 bases, and the junction held 10 bases outside the gene matches. Germline V gene lookup returns CDR1 DFQATT and CDR2 SNEGSKA (reference sequence). The CDR3 contains 16 residues. The CDR3 protein is CSARDFRGPRNYEQYF. The CDR3 DNA reads as TGCAGTGCTAGAGATTTCAGGGGGCCACGGAACTACGAGCAGTACTTC.

Here the CDR3 DNA reads TGTGCCAGCAGTCCCCGTAGGACAACCGGAAATGGCTACACCTTC. It specifies CASSPRRTTGNGYTF. The chain couples TRBV28 to TRBJ1-2; D may be TRBD1 (5 bases). V shed 5 bases and J shed 6 bases, with 19 bases lying between them. Germline CDR1 is MDHEN and CDR2 is SYDVKM. The CDR3 covers 15 residues.